These 26 T cell receptor beta chains were all obtained from the same sample, sequenced in a study of T cell responses to AZD1222 COVID-19 vaccine. Clones were read by immunoSEQ multiplex PCR, and TCRdb kept only the in-frame ones, dropping some. The sample carries tens of thousands of clones, around 80% recorded once. The input for sequencing was peripheral blood, taken on day 0 of MenACWY control vaccination. These receptors were obtained from an adult in good health.

The CDR3 bases are TGCAGTGCTAAAGTGGTCAATGAGCAGTTCTTC. This translates into CSAKVVNEQFF. This chain connects TRBV20-1 to TRBJ2-1; no clear D. Germline CDR1 reads DFQATT; CDR2 reads SNEGSKA (reference sequence). The CDR3 is 11 amino acids. V lost 4 bases to trimming and J lost 6 bases, with 7 bases between them.

Only a few counts were recorded for this clone. The chain employs TRBV4-2 and TRBJ2-1, with 10 bases identical to TRBD1. V lost 0 bases to trimming and J lost 4 bases; unmatched junction nucleotides: 3. Germline loops: CDR1 LGHNA, CDR2 YNFKEQ. The CDR3 has 16 amino acids. CDR3 region: CASSQEEGQGYNEQFF. In nucleotides, the CDR3 is TGTGCCAGCAGCCAAGAGGAGGGACAGGGGTACAATGAGCAGTTCTTC.

V gene TRBV7-8 combines with J gene TRBJ2-2, with 14 bases lining up with TRBD2. V dropped 3 bases and J dropped 4; count of bases not matched to a gene: 7. Germline V gives CDR1 SGHVS, CDR2 FQNEAQ. CDR3 size: 18 residues. The CDR3 spells CASSFSGLAGGITGELFF. CDR3 coding DNA: TGTGCCAGCAGCTTCTCCGGACTAGCGGGAGGAATCACCGGGGAGCTGTTTTTT.

This clone occurred once. The J gene is TRBJ2-3, the V gene TRBV5-5; TRBD2 is a possible D gene (6 bases). The CDR3 sequence is 15 residues long. In germline, CDR1 is SGHKS, CDR2 YYEKEE (reference sequence). Trimming pared 6 bases from V and 0 bases from J, leaving 14 bases between. The CDR3 region is CASTHWDSSTDTQYF. CDR3 DNA sequence: TGTGCCAGCACCCATTGGGACTCTAGCACAGATACGCAGTATTTT.

This clone appeared a few times. The J gene is TRBJ2-1, the V gene TRBV5-1; D is perhaps TRBD2 (6 bases). The V end lost 4 bases, the J end lost 10 bases, and 21 bases lay between the germline ends. This CDR3 is built from 15 residues. Germline V lookup: CDR1 SGHRS, CDR2 YFSETQ. CDR3 in DNA: TGCGCCAGCAGCATAGGGGACTTGGCCGCCCAGGAGCAGTTCTTC. Amino acid sequence: CASSIGDLAAQEQFF.

The chain carries TRBV28 and TRBJ1-5; D remains ambiguous. This CDR3 is 12 amino acids long. Germline CDR1 MDHEN, CDR2 SYDVKM. The CDR3 DNA reads as TGTGCAAGCGGGGTTGGCAATCAGCCCCAGCATTTT. It is translated as CASGVGNQPQHF.

This chain's CDR3 is CASSLHTLQGTEAFF. The DNA of the CDR3 is TGTGCCAGCAGCCTCCACACCTTGCAGGGCACTGAAGCTTTCTTT. The rearrangement uses TRBV3-1 (or the pseudogene TRBV3-2) and TRBJ1-1; perhaps TRBD1 as D (5 bases). V was clipped by 4 bases and J by 4 bases, with 16 bases between them. Germline CDR1 is LGHDT and CDR2 is YNNKEL (reference sequence). CDR3 size: 15 residues.

This clone was counted between two and nine times. The V gene is TRBV9, the J gene TRBJ2-2; possible D gene TRBD1, 6 bases. The V end was cut by 4 bases, the J end by 6 bases, with 13 bases between. Germline V gene lookup returns CDR1 SGDLS and CDR2 YYNGEE. The CDR3 length is 14 residues. The CDR3: CASSTQGTPGELFF. CDR3 sequence (DNA): TGTGCCAGCAGCACCCAGGGGACACCCGGGGAGCTGTTTTTT.

This clone was counted a single time. The gene calls are TRBV9 and TRBJ1-3, with D hard to call. The length of the CDR3 is 14 residues. Trimming removed 2 bases at V and 0 bases at J, with 6 bases between. The germline CDR1 and CDR2 sequences are SGDLS and YYNGEE. DNA for the CDR3: TGTGCCAGCAGCGTGGACTTCTCTGGAAACACCATATATTTT. Amino acids: CASSVDFSGNTIYF.

V gene TRBV18 combines with J gene TRBJ1-6; D is uncertain. Trimming pared 2 bases from V and 10 bases from J, leaving 12 bases between. This CDR3 contains 14 residues. Germline values: CDR1 KGHSH, CDR2 LQKENI. The chain's CDR3 is CASSPSVLVSPLHF. The CDR3, as DNA: TGTGCCAGCTCACCATCCGTGTTAGTGTCACCCCTCCACTTT.

The gene calls are TRBV5-6 and TRBJ2-7; no clear D gene. Trimming removed 3 bases from V and 1 base from J, with 17 bases in between. Germline lookup yields CDR1 SGHDT and CDR2 YYEEEE. The CDR3 is made up of 16 amino acids. For the CDR3, the DNA is TGTGCCAGCAGCTCCTGGGGTGGTAGCAGGTCCTACGAGCAGTACGTC. This gives the protein CASSSWGGSRSYEQYV.

The chain joins TRBV28 to TRBJ2-3; 7 nucleotides match TRBD2. CDR3 length equals 16 residues. Germline CDR1 MDHEN, CDR2 SYDVKM. Trimming took 1 base from V and 5 from J; bases not matched to a gene: 9. The CDR3 reads CASSLSPGGSRDTQYF. The CDR3 DNA sequence: TGTGCCAGCAGTTTATCCCCTGGCGGGAGTAGAGATACGCAGTATTTT.

The V and J genes are TRBV28 and TRBJ2-6; possibly TRBD2 for D (7 bases). Between the trimmed V and J ends, which lost 8 bases and 2 bases, there was a span of 16 bases. This CDR3 has 16 amino acids. Per germline, CDR1 MDHEN and CDR2 SYDVKM. The CDR3 region has the DNA TGTGCCAGCTCCCCCCCGGGGGGCGCTGGGGCCAACGTCCTGACTTTC. Its translation: CASSPPGGAGANVLTF.

This clone was picked up one time. This rearrangement joins TRBV5-1 to TRBJ1-1; D unresolved. V lost 0 bases to trimming and J lost 1 base, with 7 bases between them. CDR3 length equals 14 residues. Germline V lookup: CDR1 SGHRS, CDR2 YFSETQ. The DNA of the CDR3 is TGCGCCAGCAGCTTGGTTTGGGCGAACACTGAAGCTTTCTTT. As protein: CASSLVWANTEAFF.

This clone turned up a few times. The J gene is TRBJ2-1, the V gene TRBV4-2; 9 nucleotides match TRBD2. Looked up from germline, CDR1 is LGHNA and CDR2 is YNFKEQ. V shed 0 bases and J 9 bases; nucleotides not matched to a gene: 12. The CDR3 is 17 amino acids. The CDR3 spells CASSQDKGGRAQGEQFF. In DNA, the CDR3 is TGTGCCAGCAGCCAAGATAAGGGCGGGAGGGCCCAAGGTGAGCAGTTCTTC.

This clone was detected only once. V is TRBV19 and J is TRBJ1-1, with 7 bases identical to TRBD1. Germline V gene sequence: CDR1 LNHDA, CDR2 SQIVND (reference sequence). V dropped 0 bases and J dropped 6; count of bases not matched to a gene: 4. The CDR3 sequence is 14 residues long. The CDR3 region has the DNA TGTGCCAGTAGTATAGAGACAGGGAGCGCTGAAGCTTTCTTT. Amino acids: CASSIETGSAEAFF.

The rearrangement uses TRBV11-2 and TRBJ2-7; D unresolved. The germline V gene has CDR1 SGHAT and CDR2 FQNNGV. This CDR3 is 14 amino acids long. V was clipped by 10 bases and J by 6 bases, with 22 bases between them. CDR3 amino acids: CATRPGPGSGEQYF. The CDR3 nucleotides are TGTGCCACCCGACCAGGCCCCGGATCGGGCGAGCAGTACTTC.

This clone has just one count. This chain uses TRBV7-6 with TRBJ1-5; TRBD1 is a possible D gene (6 bases). The CDR3 has 13 amino acids. Trimming pared 1 base from V and 12 bases from J, leaving 13 bases between. Germline-derived CDR1 and CDR2 are SGHVS and FNYEAQ. This CDR3 is CASSLEGGQVQHF. The CDR3 DNA reads as TGTGCCAGCAGCTTAGAAGGGGGGCAGGTCCAGCATTTT.

The chain couples TRBV18 to TRBJ2-5, with TRBD1 matching over 9 bases. This CDR3 has 14 residues. V lost 3 bases, J lost 5 bases, and 4 bases stayed unmatched. Germline V CDR1 and CDR2: KGHSH, LQKENI. CDR3 sequence: CASSPGTGYETQYF. Written as DNA, the CDR3 is TGTGCCAGCTCACCGGGGACAGGGTACGAGACCCAGTACTTC.

The chain recombines TRBV7-8 with TRBJ1-1; no clear D gene. The CDR3 totals 13 residues. The germline CDR1 and CDR2 sequences are SGHVS and FQNEAQ. V lost 1 base and J 1 base, leaving 4 bases between the germline ends. CDR3 nucleotides: TGTGCCAGCAGCTTAGGACAGAACACTGAAGCTTTCTTT. Encoded protein: CASSLGQNTEAFF.

The chain links TRBV29-1 to TRBJ1-1; D possibly corresponds to TRBD1 (5 bases). Per germline, CDR1 SQVTM and CDR2 ANQGSEA. The CDR3 is made up of 13 amino acids. Trimming cost V 7 bases and J 5 bases, with 17 bases left between them. The CDR3 bases are TGCAGCGGATCCCGGGGACCGAGGACTGAAGCTTTCTTT. As protein: CSGSRGPRTEAFF.

The V and J genes are TRBV3-1 (or the pseudogene TRBV3-2) and TRBJ1-1; D unclear. Per the germline V gene, CDR1 is LGHDT and CDR2 is YNNKEL (reference sequence). V gave up 2 bases and J gave up 0 bases, with 4 bases separating them. This CDR3 comprises 13 residues. CDR3 region: CASSQKVNTEAFF. The CDR3 nucleotides are TGTGCCAGCAGCCAAAAGGTGAACACTGAAGCTTTCTTT.

This clone occurred once. The V call is TRBV24-1, the J call TRBJ2-1; no definite D call. Germline-derived CDR1 and CDR2 are KGHDR and SFDVKD. V was trimmed by 3 bases and J by 8 bases, leaving 13 bases between them. The CDR3 sequence is 14 residues long. The DNA of the CDR3 is TGTGCCACCAGTGATATAGGCGGATCGGATGAGCAGTTCTTC. It yields the protein CATSDIGGSDEQFF.

The table lists this clone with a count of one. The chain couples TRBV11-2 to TRBJ2-3; possibly TRBD1 for D (6 bases). The ends were cut back, 0 bases at V and 5 bases at J, with 18 bases in the middle. This CDR3 contains 17 residues. Germline CDR1 is SGHAT and CDR2 is FQNNGV. The CDR3 region is CASSLEQGRGRQDTQYF. DNA of the CDR3: TGTGCCAGCAGCTTAGAACAGGGAAGAGGCAGGCAAGATACGCAGTATTTT. The complete variable domain, with remaining parts taken from reference TRBV11-2 and TRBJ2-3, reads EAGVAQSPRYKIIEKRQSVAFWCNPISGHATLYWYQQILGQGPKLLIQFQNNGVVDDSQLPKDRFSAERLKGVDSTLKIQPAKLEDSAVYLCASSLEQGRGRQDTQYFGPGTRLTVL.

The chain recombines TRBV5-6 with TRBJ1-2; maybe TRBD1 (5 bases). CDR3 length equals 16 residues. Looked up from germline, CDR1 is SGHDT and CDR2 is YYEEEE. Between the trimmed V and J ends, which lost 4 bases and 1 base, there was a span of 17 bases. CDR3 DNA sequence: TGTGCCAGCAGCCACGATTCCGGGGGTATTAACTATGGCTACACCTTC. Translating it yields CASSHDSGGINYGYTF.

The chain joins TRBV7-9 to TRBJ1-1, with a possible D match to TRBD1 (5 bases). This CDR3 is 14 amino acids long. Trimming stripped 5 bases from V and 1 base from J, with 11 bases between. Germline V gives CDR1 SEHNR, CDR2 FQNEAQ (reference sequence). The CDR3 DNA follows: TGTGCCAGCAGCGCTAGTGGGGGGAACACTGAAGCTTTCTTT. Protein: CASSASGGNTEAFF.